These T cell receptor beta chains were read from a single sample in a study of T-cell reconstitution after alpha-beta-depleted transplantation in children. One entry per CDR3 protein results from TCRdb running MiXCR on the PCR reads. The table lists 100,000 or so distinct CDR3 sequences, approximately 8% of them singletons. The sequences come from PBMCs, collected before TCRalphabeta/CD19-depleted stem cell transplant. These receptors came from a boy between 2 and 10 years old with acute lymphoblastic leukemia, due to receive a stem cell transplant. CDR3s include the opening cysteine and the closing phenylalanine or tryptophan. Fields, in order: D gene, V gene, clone size, J gene, CDR3 DNA, CDR3 protein. D genes are given only for firm matches. Clone size is not always given. Where it is, it says once, few, many or a class for expanded clones.

TRBD1	TRBV13	NA	TRBJ2-7	TGTGCCAGCAGCTCGACAGGGAGCTACGAGCAGTACTTC	CASSSTGSYEQYF
NA	TRBV6-2/TRBV6-3	NA	TRBJ1-1	TGTGCCAGCAGTTCCGGGGGAAGGAACACTGAAGCTTTCTTT	CASSSGGRNTEAFF
TRBD2	TRBV6-5	NA	TRBJ2-1	TGTGCCAGCAGTTACACTAGCGGGGGCCACAATGAGCAGTTCTTC	CASSYTSGGHNEQFF
NA	TRBV12-3/TRBV12-4	many	TRBJ2-5	TGTGCCAGCAGTTTTCGGGGTTCCGAGACCCAGTACTTC	CASSFRGSETQYF
NA	TRBV29-1	many	TRBJ1-1	TGCAGCGTTAACGATGGGGGGAACACTGAAGCTTTCTTT	CSVNDGGNTEAFF
NA	TRBV20-1	few	TRBJ2-3	TGTGCCGCGGCCCGGGGGGCGGCAGATACGCAGTATTTT	CAAARGAADTQYF
TRBD2	TRBV3-1	many	TRBJ2-7	TGTGCCAGCAGCCATCTGCGCGGGGCGGGGGACTACTACGAGCAGTACTTC	CASSHLRGAGDYYEQYF
TRBD2	TRBV11-2	many	TRBJ2-1	TGTGCCAGCAGCCCTACAGCGGGGGGGCCTTTCTTTGGTAATGAGCAGTTCTTC	CASSPTAGGPFFGNEQFF
NA	TRBV12-3/TRBV12-4	medium-sized	TRBJ2-2	TGTGCCAGCAGCCCTCAGTACACCGGGAAGCTGTTTTTT	CASSPQYTGKLFF
TRBD2	TRBV20-1	few	TRBJ2-7	TGCAGTGCTGGTGAGACTAGCAGCGAGCAGTACTTC	CSAGETSSEQYF
TRBD1	TRBV20-1	NA	TRBJ1-5	TGCAGTGCCACGACAGGGATCGCGGATTATCAGCCCCAGCATTTT	CSATTGIADYQPQHF
NA	TRBV2	many	TRBJ2-1	TGTGCCAGCAGTGAATGGGGTGGGGGGCCCTCCAATGAGCAGTTCTTC	CASSEWGGGPSNEQFF
NA	TRBV4-1	many	TRBJ2-4	TGCGCCAGCAGCCCAACAGCCTTTTCAGGGGAAAACATTCAGTACTTC	CASSPTAFSGENIQYF